Listed below are T cell receptor beta chains from one sample, sequenced in a study of identical twins' blood T cells. TCRdb used MiXCR to reprocess the 5' RACE reads, holding one entry per CDR3 protein. The data contain about 370,000 distinct CDR3 sequences, 28% of them singletons. The sequenced sample consisted of PBMCs. Receptors were obtained from a woman aged 18 to 55 in good health. Both conserved end residues are part of each CDR3. The D gene is left open where the match is weak. Some rows mark clone size as missing; the rest say once, few, many or name a class of expanded clone.

d_call clone_size j_call v_call cdr3_aa cdr3_nt
NA NA TRBJ1-3 TRBV18 CASSPTGSRAGNTIYF TGTGCCAGCTCCCCCACCGGCAGTCGGGCAGGAAACACCATATATTTT
TRBD2 NA TRBJ2-7 TRBV20-1 CSARRRERNEQYF TGCAGTGCTAGACGGCGGGAGCGTAACGAGCAGTACTTC
NA NA TRBJ1-1 TRBV29-1 CSVGVRAVTEAFF TGCAGCGTTGGGGTGCGGGCGGTCACTGAAGCTTTCTTT
NA NA TRBJ2-2 TRBV7-6 CASSLDYSGTGELFF TGTGCCAGCAGCTTAGATTATTCGGGCACCGGGGAGCTGTTTTTT
NA few TRBJ1-1 TRBV11-2 CASRALGGRTGTEAFF TGTGCCAGCAGGGCCCTGGGGGGACGGACTGGCACTGAAGCTTTCTTT
NA many TRBJ1-3 TRBV10-3 CAISQGLGNTIYF TGTGCCATCAGCCAGGGGCTAGGAAACACCATATATTTT
NA NA TRBJ1-2 TRBV19 CASSIGPAGGYTF TGTGCCAGTAGTATAGGACCGGCTGGTGGCTACACCTTC
TRBD2 few TRBJ2-3 TRBV6-5 CASSYSIAGLTDTQYF TGTGCCAGCAGTTACTCGATAGCGGGGCTCACAGATACGCAGTATTTT
NA many TRBJ2-1 TRBV29-1 CSVGRGRENEQFF TGCAGCGTTGGGAGGGGACGGGAAAATGAGCAGTTCTTC
TRBD1 few TRBJ1-6 TRBV7-8 CASSLQGDSPLHF TGTGCCAGCAGCTTACAGGGGGATTCACCCCTCCACTTT
NA few TRBJ2-7 TRBV29-1 CSATGNSYEQYF TGCAGCGCGACCGGGAACTCCTACGAGCAGTACTTC
NA NA TRBJ2-2 TRBV30 CAWRINRAGELFF TGTGCCTGGAGGATAAACAGGGCCGGGGAGCTGTTTTTT
NA few TRBJ1-1 TRBV5-6 CASSSGRADTEAFF TGTGCCAGCAGCTCTGGACGGGCGGACACTGAAGCTTTCTTT
NA NA TRBJ1-1 TRBV2 CASSVTDTRGAFF TGTGCCAGCAGTGTGACAGATACCCGAGGAGCTTTCTTT
NA NA TRBJ2-1 TRBV20-1 CSEPRGTTFYNEQFF TGCAGTGAACCCAGGGGCACAACCTTCTACAATGAGCAGTTCTTC
NA NA TRBJ1-2 TRBV9 CASSAQRHGYTF TGTGCCAGCAGCGCACAGCGCCATGGCTACACCTTC
NA NA TRBJ1-5 TRBV4-1 CASSHSRGDQPQHF TGCGCCAGCAGCCATAGTAGGGGGGATCAGCCCCAGCATTTT
NA NA TRBJ1-5 TRBV15 CATSRGQINQPQHF TGTGCCACCAGCAGAGGACAGATTAATCAGCCCCAGCATTTT
TRBD1 few TRBJ2-7 TRBV6-1 CASSDEAGGAYEQYF TGTGCCAGCAGTGATGAGGCAGGGGGTGCCTACGAGCAGTACTTC
NA NA TRBJ2-1 TRBV9 CASEGIAYNEQFF TGTGCCAGCGAGGGTATCGCCTACAATGAGCAGTTCTTC
TRBD2 NA TRBJ2-1 TRBV2 CASTARGTSGYNEQFF TGTGCCAGCACCGCCCGGGGGACTAGCGGTTACAATGAGCAGTTCTTC
NA many TRBJ2-7 TRBV2 CASLADYEQYF TGTGCCAGCTTAGCCGATTACGAGCAGTACTTC
TRBD2 NA TRBJ2-5 TRBV27 CASRPLGRDYETQYF TGTGCCAGCAGGCCCCTCGGACGGGACTATGAGACCCAGTACTTC
NA many TRBJ1-5 TRBV2 CATGTGPYSNQPQHF TGTGCCACCGGAACAGGGCCTTATAGCAATCAGCCCCAGCATTTT
NA NA TRBJ2-5 TRBV3-1 CASSSTGNQETHYF TGTGCCAGCAGCTCAACCGGGAACCAAGAGACCCATTACTTC